The 17 T cell receptor beta chains below come from one sample, sequenced in a study of T cell responses to AZD1222 COVID-19 vaccine. Only in-frame clones appear in the TCRdb table, and some are missing; sequencing was by immunoSEQ multiplex PCR. The table has some 130,000 clones, around 90% seen once. Sequenced here: peripheral blood, sampled on day 0 of AZD1222 vaccination. All receptors come from an adult in good health.

The chain joins TRBV7-2 to TRBJ1-5; 7 bases are a match to TRBD1. With V trimmed by 1 base and J by 4 bases, 1 base remained unmatched. Germline V gene sequence: CDR1 SGHTA, CDR2 FQGNSA. The CDR3 sequence is 14 residues long. The CDR3 nucleotides read TGTGCCAGCAGCTTAGACAGGGGTAATCAGCCCCAGCATTTT. Its translation is CASSLDRGNQPQHF.

This clone has only a few counts. V is TRBV19 and J is TRBJ1-5; D remains ambiguous. The germline gives CDR1 LNHDA, CDR2 SQIVND (reference sequence). Trimming took 3 bases from V and 1 from J, leaving 10 bases between them. The CDR3 is 15 amino acids. In DNA, the CDR3 is TGTGCCAGTAGTATCACTCCGGGGAGCAATCAGCCCCAGCATTTT. As protein: CASSITPGSNQPQHF.

The rearrangement joins TRBV2 to TRBJ2-3, with 8 bases matching TRBD1. Germline V CDR1 and CDR2: SNHLY, FYNNEI. V dropped 4 bases and J dropped 4; count of bases not matched to a gene: 7. This CDR3 has 15 residues. DNA for the CDR3: TGTGCCAGCAGTGCCGGACAGGGTGGGCCAGATACGCAGTATTTT. It translates to CASSAGQGGPDTQYF.

The chain carries TRBV6-5 and TRBJ1-2; TRBD1 might be the D (6 bases). V was shortened by 6 bases and J by 5 bases, with 19 bases between the two germline ends. This CDR3 has 15 residues. CDR1 is MNHEY and CDR2 is SVGAGI in the germline V gene. DNA of the CDR3: TGTGCCAGCAGACCCCCTGGGCAAGGGGGATATGGCTACACCTTC. It is translated as CASRPPGQGGYGYTF.

The chain couples TRBV7-9 to TRBJ1-5; no definite D call. The CDR3 runs to 14 residues. CDR1 and CDR2 (germline): SEHNR, FQNEAQ (reference sequence). Trimming took off 3 bases at V and 3 bases at J, with 9 bases between the two ends. CDR3 bases: TGTGCCAGCAGCTTTTACGGCACCAATCAGCCCCAGCATTTT. As protein: CASSFYGTNQPQHF.

The chain links TRBV5-5 to TRBJ1-4; D may be TRBD1 (6 bases). V gave up 0 bases and J gave up 8 bases, with 14 bases separating them. Germline-derived CDR1 and CDR2 are SGHKS and YYEKEE (reference sequence). This CDR3 is 15 amino acids long. This chain's CDR3 is CASSLGESGVEKLFF. Here the CDR3 DNA reads TGTGCCAGCAGCTTGGGGGAGTCAGGGGTGGAAAAACTGTTTTTT.

V is TRBV19 and J is TRBJ1-6; weak D call: TRBD1 (6 bases). CDR1 and CDR2 (germline): LNHDA, SQIVND (reference sequence). V was clipped by 9 bases and J by 8 bases, with 11 bases between them. This CDR3 spans 12 amino acids. As DNA, the CDR3 is TGTGCCAGCCGGAGGGGGGATTCACCCCTCCACTTT. Its translation: CASRRGDSPLHF.

Only a few counts were recorded for this clone. This rearrangement joins TRBV27 to TRBJ2-7; 10 positions agree with TRBD1. This CDR3 spans 14 amino acids. Germline V lookup: CDR1 MNHEY, CDR2 SMNVEV (reference sequence). V shed 3 bases, J shed 7 bases, and the junction held 6 bases outside the gene matches. The DNA for the CDR3 is TGTGCCAGCAGTTTGAGACAGGGGGCGCGTGAGCAGTACTTC. This sequence encodes CASSLRQGAREQYF.

The chain couples TRBV7-9 to TRBJ1-1; maybe TRBD1 (5 bases). The CDR3 contains 14 residues. Per the germline V gene, CDR1 is SEHNR and CDR2 is FQNEAQ (reference sequence). V was clipped by 3 bases and J by 6 bases, with 14 bases between them. CDR3 DNA sequence: TGTGCCAGCAGCTTGGATTCGGGAGGGGCTGAAGCTTTCTTT. It is translated as CASSLDSGGAEAFF.

Only one count was recorded for this clone. This chain connects TRBV27 to TRBJ1-4, with 9 bases aligning to TRBD1. CDR1 MNHEY and CDR2 SMNVEV come from the germline V gene (reference sequence). The CDR3 sequence is 18 residues long. V dropped 6 bases and J dropped 7; count of bases not matched to a gene: 18. As DNA, the CDR3 is TGTGCCAGCAGCCCTCTAGGGACAGGGAGGGTGTGGAGTGAAAAACTGTTTTTT. It encodes CASSPLGTGRVWSEKLFF.

V is TRBV11-2 and J is TRBJ2-5, with TRBD1 identical over 8 bases. Germline V gene lookup returns CDR1 SGHAT and CDR2 FQNNGV. This CDR3 is built from 15 residues. With V trimmed by 3 bases and J by 3 bases, 6 bases remained unmatched. Here the CDR3 reads CASSFGTGSKETQYF. CDR3 DNA: TGTGCCAGCAGCTTCGGGACAGGTAGTAAAGAGACCCAGTACTTC.

This clone was counted once. The V gene is TRBV5-1, the J gene TRBJ1-1; no firm D call. V lost 8 bases and J 1 base, leaving 12 bases between the germline ends. Germline loops: CDR1 SGHRS, CDR2 YFSETQ. The CDR3 consists of 13 residues. The CDR3 DNA reads TGCGCCAGGGCGGTGGGCCCGAACACTGAAGCTTTCTTT. This gives the protein CARAVGPNTEAFF. The full variable domain, with the rest looked up from reference TRBV5-1 and TRBJ1-1, is KAGVTQTPRYLIKTRGQQVTLSCSPISGHRSVSWYQQTPGQGLQFLFEYFSETQRNKGNFPGRFSGRQFSNSRSEMNVSTLELGDSALYLCARAVGPNTEAFFGQGTRLTVV.

The V call is TRBV5-1, the J call TRBJ2-3; the match to TRBD2 covers 9 bases. V shed 4 bases and J 2 bases; nucleotides not matched to a gene: 11. The CDR3 consists of 17 residues. The germline CDR1 and CDR2 sequences are SGHRS and YFSETQ. The CDR3 loop reads CASSPGRLADHTDTQYF. Here the CDR3 DNA reads TGCGCCAGCAGCCCTGGGCGACTAGCGGACCACACAGATACGCAGTATTTT.

In its sample, this clone was seen a few times. The chain links TRBV11-2 to TRBJ1-4, with TRBD1 matching 7 bases. Trimming cost V 5 bases and J 10 bases; bases outside gene matches: 10. CDR3 length: 14 residues. Per germline, CDR1 SGHAT and CDR2 FQNNGV. The chain's CDR3 is CASSTGTAVGKLFF. The CDR3 DNA sequence: TGTGCCAGCAGCACTGGGACAGCCGTTGGAAAACTGTTTTTT.

The count of this clone is one. The chain joins TRBV4-1 to TRBJ1-1; D unclear. The V end lost 1 base, the J end lost 0 bases, and 9 bases lay between the germline ends. The CDR3 has 15 amino acids. Germline lookup yields CDR1 MGHRA and CDR2 YSYEKL. Here the CDR3 DNA reads TGCGCCAGCAGCCAAGGGCCGGGAATGAACACTGAAGCTTTCTTT. Protein sequence: CASSQGPGMNTEAFF.

This clone was observed a single time. This rearrangement joins TRBV2 to TRBJ1-2; D not resolved. The germline CDR1 and CDR2 sequences are SNHLY and FYNNEI. The V end was cut by 7 bases, the J end by 7 bases, with 13 bases between. This CDR3 is built from 12 residues. The CDR3 sequence: CASIRAGRGYTF. CDR3 nucleotides: TGTGCCAGCATAAGGGCAGGTCGTGGCTACACCTTC.

V usage is TRBV2 and J usage is TRBJ1-2; D uncertain. The CDR3 spans 11 residues. V lost 3 bases and J 1 base, leaving 0 bases between the germline ends. Germline values: CDR1 SNHLY, CDR2 FYNNEI. The CDR3 DNA reads as TGTGCCAGCAGTGATAACTATGGCTACACCTTC. It is translated as CASSDNYGYTF.